The source of this T cell receptor (beta chain) is a study of T cell repertoires in cytomegalovirus infection. A remark on this clonotype: Its antigen is currently unknown.

Deletions cut 4 bases from V and 1 base from J, with 13 bases between. The CDR3 has 15 amino acids. CDR1 is LNHNV and CDR2 is YYDKDF in the germline V gene (reference sequence). One entry per CDR3 protein, called by TCRdb with MiXCR from the reads. The sample yields about 120,000 distinct CDR3 sequences, under 35% seen once. The chain carries TRBV15 and TRBJ1-1; D not certain. The material was CD8+ T cells from cultured PBMCs, obtained from culture after CMV antigen stimulation. The clonotype was recovered from a human donor in good health (CMV status not recorded). Some clones in this sample may be carry-over from other donors' samples. The CDR3 DNA reads as TGTGCCACCAGCACCCAGGACGGATCGAACACTGAAGCTTTCTTT. This encodes CATSTQDGSNTEAFF.